This entry lists 20 T cell receptor beta chains sequenced from one sample in a study of T cells in Graves' hyperthyroidism and ophthalmopathy. It was RNA transcripts that yielded the amplified TCR beta CDR3 regions. An initial round of RT-PCR targeting the TCR CDR3 relied on the HTBI primer set. From the multiplex PCR reads, TCRdb called clonotypes with MiXCR, one entry per CDR3 protein. The sample has 400,000 to 600,000 distinct CDR3 sequences; under 25% are singletons. Sequenced sample: blood. The receptor set was obtained from a man younger than 30 with Graves' hyperthyroidism.

There are many counts of this clonotype. The chain uses TRBV7-8 and TRBJ2-7; no definite D call. V dropped 3 bases and J dropped 5 bases, with 14 bases sitting between them. The CDR3 length is 14 residues. Germline assignment: CDR1 SGHVS and CDR2 FQNEAQ. In DNA form, the CDR3 reads TGTGCCAGCAGCTTCTCAGGCTATGATGACGAGCAGTACTTC. It yields the protein CASSFSGYDDEQYF.

Worth noting for this clonotype: A much larger clone is a single base away; this may be a read error. The V call is TRBV14, the J call TRBJ2-2; TRBD2 is a possible D gene (5 bases). Germline CDR1 is SGHDN and CDR2 is FVKESK. The CDR3 consists of 14 residues. This CDR3 reads CASRPDANTGELVF. The CDR3 DNA follows: TGTGCCAGCAGACCGGACGCGAACACCGGGGAGCTGGTTTTT.

The table lists this clonotype with a few counts. V is TRBV6-2 or TRBV6-3 and J is TRBJ1-1; 7 bases line up with TRBD1. The germline CDR1 and CDR2 sequences are MNHEY and SVGEGT. The CDR3 totals 13 residues. J lost 4 bases, V lost 8 bases, and 7 bases had no gene match. CDR3 coding DNA: TGTGCCAGCGATGATGCAGGGGGCACTGAAGCTTTCTTT. Its translation: CASDDAGGTEAFF.

The rearrangement joins TRBV10-3 to TRBJ2-7; D remains ambiguous. Germline V lookup: CDR1 ENHRY, CDR2 SYGVKD. V lost 3 bases to trimming and J lost 4 bases, with 10 bases between them. The CDR3 is 13 residues long. CDR3 residues: CAISDGVGYEQYF. DNA of the CDR3: TGTGCCATCAGTGATGGGGTTGGGTACGAGCAGTACTTC.

The chain recombines TRBV9 with TRBJ2-2; 7 nucleotides line up with TRBD2. This CDR3 has 18 amino acids. The germline gives CDR1 SGDLS, CDR2 YYNGEE. V trimming: 4 bases; J trimming: 0 bases; junction bases outside the gene matches: 12. The CDR3: CASSLQRSGGPNTGELFF. As DNA, the CDR3 is TGTGCCAGCAGCCTACAAAGGTCGGGAGGCCCGAACACCGGGGAGCTGTTTTTT.

The rearrangement joins TRBV12-3 or TRBV12-4 to TRBJ1-2, with 11 nucleotides matching TRBD1. The CDR3 sequence is 13 residues long. The V gene end was trimmed by 10 bases and the J gene end by 4 bases; junction bases not matched to a gene: 5. This chain's CDR3 is CATRTGGIYGYTF. CDR3 nucleotide sequence: TGTGCCACCCGGACAGGGGGCATCTATGGCTACACCTTC.

The chain uses TRBV6-1 and TRBJ2-5; 7 nucleotides align to TRBD2. J was trimmed by 5 bases and V by 4 bases; bases with no gene match: 16. The CDR3 runs to 17 residues. In germline, CDR1 is MNHNS, CDR2 SASEGT. The CDR3 here is CASSGNVFWGGTETQYF. CDR3 in DNA: TGTGCCAGCAGTGGGAATGTGTTTTGGGGGGGTACGGAGACCCAGTACTTC.

This chain uses TRBV13 with TRBJ2-7; 12 bases are a match to TRBD1. Germline V gene data show CDR1 as PRHDT and CDR2 as FYEKMQ (reference sequence). The CDR3 has 13 residues. J lost 6 bases, V lost 6 bases, and 3 bases had no gene match. In DNA, the CDR3 is TGTGCCAGCAGACGGGACAGGGGGCTCGAGCAGTACTTC. As protein: CASRRDRGLEQYF. Complete variable domain (other parts from reference TRBV13 and TRBJ2-7): AAGVIQSPRHLIKEKRETATLKCYPIPRHDTVYWYQQGPGQDPQFLISFYEKMQSDKGSIPDRFSAQQFSDYHSELNMSSLELGDSALYFCASRRDRGLEQYFGPGTRLTVT.

This clonotype was counted a few times. This chain links TRBV2 with TRBJ2-7; perhaps TRBD2 as D (5 bases). CDR3 length: 16 residues. Germline lookup yields CDR1 SNHLY and CDR2 FYNNEI. V was pared by 6 bases and J by 6 bases, with 24 bases between. As DNA, the CDR3 is TGTGCCAGCAGCCCCCGATGGAGGACGGGGAGAGCCGAGCAGTACTTC. This codes for CASSPRWRTGRAEQYF.

This clonotype was detected many times. The chain employs TRBV15 and TRBJ1-3; a weak D match, TRBD1 (5 bases). CDR1 is LNHNV, CDR2 YYDKDF, per germline (reference sequence). Trimming removed 1 base at V and 3 bases at J, with 10 bases between. The CDR3 sequence is 15 residues long. The CDR3 loop reads CATSRAGAVGNTIYF. CDR3 in DNA: TGTGCCACCAGCAGAGCCGGGGCTGTTGGAAACACCATATATTTT.

This clonotype was detected only a few times. J is TRBJ1-5 and V is TRBV11-2; 7 bases align to TRBD1. The CDR3 runs to 18 residues. V trimming: 5 bases; J trimming: 1 base; junction bases outside the gene matches: 14. CDR1 and CDR2 from the germline V gene are SGHAT and FQNNGV. The CDR3 region has the DNA TGTGCCAGCAGCCTAAACAAACAGGGGCCGCCAAGCAATCAGCCCCAGCATTTT. Its protein product is CASSLNKQGPPSNQPQHF.

This clonotype was picked up many times. The chain combines TRBV5-1 with TRBJ1-3; 10 bases agree with TRBD1. This CDR3 is built from 13 residues. Germline-derived CDR1 and CDR2 are SGHRS and YFSETQ. J gave up 8 bases and V 6 bases, and 5 bases lay outside the gene matches. The CDR3 is CASKPDRGYTIYF. CDR3 nucleotides: TGCGCCAGCAAACCGGACAGGGGGTACACCATATATTTT.

This clonotype was recorded many times. The chain is built from TRBV5-1 and TRBJ2-4; TRBD1 matches at 9 bases. Per the germline V gene, CDR1 is SGHRS and CDR2 is YFSETQ. CDR3 length: 14 amino acids. V shed 4 bases and J 11 bases; nucleotides not matched to a gene: 10. The CDR3 spells CASSLTGGKHVQYF. For the CDR3, the DNA is TGCGCCAGCAGCCTCACAGGGGGCAAGCACGTTCAGTACTTC.

V is TRBV4-1 and J is TRBJ1-5; a possible D gene is TRBD1 (5 bases). Germline V CDR1 and CDR2: MGHRA, YSYEKL. The CDR3 length is 16 residues. V lost 3 bases and J lost 5, with 17 bases in between. This CDR3 is CASSQSGGGCHQPQHF. The CDR3 DNA follows: TGCGCCAGCAGCCAGTCCGGGGGGGGATGTCATCAGCCCCAGCATTTT.

This clonotype was recorded a few times. The chain carries TRBV5-1 and TRBJ1-2; TRBD1 aligns across 7 bases. The CDR3 runs to 16 residues. With 2 bases clipped from V and 4 bases from J, the junction kept 11 bases outside the gene matches. The germline CDR1 and CDR2 sequences are SGHRS and YFSETQ. This CDR3 reads CASSLPGQSTGYGYTF. DNA for the CDR3: TGCGCCAGCAGCTTACCGGGACAGAGTACAGGCTATGGCTACACCTTC.

This clonotype has ten or more counts. The chain is built from TRBV12-3 or TRBV12-4 and TRBJ1-5; 7 positions agree with TRBD1. The CDR3 is 13 amino acids. With 6 bases clipped from V and 4 bases from J, the junction kept 3 bases outside the gene matches. The CDR3 protein is CASSSTGNQPQHF. The CDR3 DNA reads as TGTGCCAGCAGCTCGACAGGGAATCAGCCCCAGCATTTT.

The V gene is TRBV5-1, the J gene TRBJ1-5; D ambiguous. Looked up from germline, CDR1 is SGHRS and CDR2 is YFSETQ. The CDR3 is 12 amino acids. V shed 4 bases and J shed 9 bases, with 11 bases lying between them. As DNA, the CDR3 is TGCGCCAGCAGCCCCAATGGGTGGCCCCAGCATTTT. It is translated as CASSPNGWPQHF.

This clonotype was picked up many times. The CDR3 bases are TGTGCCACCAGTGAAACTGGACAGGGCGGGGTAGCTTTCTTT. This sequence encodes CATSETGQGGVAFF. The chain employs TRBV24-1 and TRBJ1-1; 8 nucleotides line up with TRBD1. V shed 4 bases, J shed 10 bases, and the junction held 10 bases outside the gene matches. Per the germline V gene, CDR1 is KGHDR and CDR2 is SFDVKD. The CDR3 has 14 amino acids.

This clonotype was counted many times. In DNA form, the CDR3 reads TGTGCCAGTAGTATAGAGGGAAACGGGTACACTGAAGCTTTCTTT. It specifies CASSIEGNGYTEAFF. V usage is TRBV19 and J usage is TRBJ1-1; the D is unclear. V shed 0 bases and J shed 3 bases, with 11 bases lying between them. Germline loops: CDR1 LNHDA, CDR2 SQIVND (reference sequence). The CDR3 is 15 amino acids.

This chain joins TRBV20-1 and TRBJ2-7; TRBD2 aligns across 10 bases. The V and J ends lost 6 bases and 0 bases, in that order; junction bases with no gene match: 5. The CDR3 consists of 14 residues. CDR1 is DFQATT, CDR2 SNEGSKA, per germline (reference sequence). The CDR3, as DNA: TGCAGTGCCCGAGGGACTAGCGACTCCTACGAGCAGTACTTC. Amino acid sequence: CSARGTSDSYEQYF.